Each of the 3 T cell receptor beta chains below was sequenced from the same sample in a study of blood T cell repertoires in COVID-19 (dated by TCRdb to the early 2020s). The receptor library was made with the immunoSEQ multiplex PCR assay. The source is immuneACCESS, and TCRdb retained only in-frame sequences with V and J called. Part of the clones is not carried over; for the studies checked, unresolved V genes explain less than half of this, and the remainder is unexplained. Within this sample are some 50,000 clones, with approximately 87% of them counted one time only. Over 4% of the sample is held by the ten biggest clonotypes. The material sequenced was peripheral blood. All receptors derive from a human donor in a cohort sampled during active COVID-19.

On this clone itself: This sample includes further DNA sequences coding for the same CDR3. The rearrangement joins TRBV7-2 to TRBJ2-3; D may be TRBD2 (6 bases). The ends were cut back, 1 base at V and 2 bases at J, with 10 bases in the middle. CDR1 is SGHTA and CDR2 is FQGNSA in the germline V gene. The CDR3 runs to 15 residues. Here the CDR3 DNA reads TGTGCCAGCAGCTTAGGTCTAGCGTACACAGATACGCAGTATTTT. This translates into CASSLGLAYTDTQYF.

This clone appeared a few times. J is TRBJ2-1 and V is TRBV28; D might be TRBD1 (6 bases). V was cut by 3 bases and J by 1 base, with 16 bases left in between. Germline CDR1 and CDR2: MDHEN and SYDVKM. The CDR3 totals 17 residues. The CDR3 loop reads CASSFPRQAESYNEQFF. CDR3 coding DNA: TGTGCCAGCAGTTTTCCCCGACAGGCGGAATCCTACAATGAGCAGTTCTTC.

The DNA for the CDR3 is TGTGCCAGCAGTTCCCCTCTCGGCGGGAGTTTACCCATCCACGAGCAGTACTTC. It is translated as CASSSPLGGSLPIHEQYF. This chain links TRBV28 with TRBJ2-7; 7 bases are a match to TRBD2. CDR3 length: 18 amino acids. The V gene end was trimmed by 4 bases and the J gene end by 5 bases; junction bases not matched to a gene: 20. The germline CDR1 and CDR2 sequences are MDHEN and SYDVKM.